The clone carrying this TCR beta chain was recorded at least ten times. The antigen remains undetermined. The CDR3 loop spans 11 amino acids. CDR1 is MNHEY and CDR2 is SVGAGI in the germline V gene. The V end was cut by 7 bases, the J end by 6 bases, with 9 bases between. Indicated time point: pre-sensitization, week 0. Specified treatment: therapeutic diphenylcyclopropenone sensitization with weekly scalp DPC. Participating donors were patients with alopecia, aged 18 to 70 years, considered appropriate candidates for DPC. The source of the sample is a study of human T cells and chemical hapten exposure. Study conclusions and caveats: Expanded TCRs were compared with controls, and the expanded TCRs formed significantly more large CDR3 similarity clusters.

Individual cDNA molecules (in the library) carried attached unique molecular identifiers. One entry per CDR3 protein, called by TCRdb with MiXCR from the RACE reads. The profile shows some 300,000 distinct CDR3 sequences, roughly 6% of them singletons. The TCR comes from a woman younger than 35 with alopecia areata. Some clones in this sample may be carry-over from other donors' samples. The sequences come from whole blood, collected in connection with sensitization to the hapten diphenylcyclopropenone (DPC). This chain connects TRBV6-5 to TRBJ1-1; D perhaps matches TRBD1 (5 bases). The CDR3 protein is CASMGGAEAFF. CDR3 in DNA: TGTGCCAGCATGGGGGGAGCTGAAGCTTTCTTT.